This T cell receptor beta chain derives from a study of T cells in Graves' hyperthyroidism and ophthalmopathy. Study at large: Sampling of peripheral blood happened at initial diagnosis, prior to any treatment.

What was amplified from RNA transcripts were TCR beta CDR3 regions. HTBI primers were employed in a first-round RT-PCR of the TCR CDR3. TCRdb redid the calling of the multiplex PCR reads with MiXCR, one entry per CDR3 protein. The table shows about 640,000 distinct CDR3 sequences, with roughly 20% occurring only once. Notes on the study in general: The majority of expanded thyroid clonotypes above 0.001 also appeared in blood.

This clonotype was recorded a few times. Its antigen is as yet unknown. PBMCs stemmed from around 10 ml fresh peripheral blood. This receptor was identified in a man aged 30-40 years with Graves' ophthalmopathy. Material: blood.

CDR3 DNA sequence: TGTGCCAGCAGTTTCCGCAGGCTGGGTACTGAAGCTTTCTTT. Translating it yields CASSFRRLGTEAFF. The chain has TRBV27 and TRBJ1-1; unclear D gene. The CDR3 length is 14 residues. Trimming took 3 bases from V and 5 from J, leaving 13 bases between them. Germline V gene data show CDR1 as MNHEY and CDR2 as SMNVEV (reference sequence).